This TCR beta chain stems from a study of early T cells in non-severe SARS-CoV-2 infection. Study outcomes and limitations: Private and CD4 specificities were missed by VDJdb matching, skewed to anti-spike CD8.

As to this clonotype: The antigen is undetermined.

This CDR3 has 15 residues. Germline lookup yields CDR1 KGHSH and CDR2 LQKENI. Trimming stripped 3 bases from V and 2 bases from J, with 8 bases between. Each CDR3 protein gets one entry after TCRdb re-called the 5' RACE reads with MiXCR. The table includes approximately 65,000 distinct CDR3 sequences, roughly 13% detected once. Sequencing was done on a sample of whole blood. The source of this sequence is an adult who was a healthcare worker with PCR-confirmed SARS-CoV-2 infection or an uninfected control (not recorded which). The chain is built from TRBV18 and TRBJ2-6; D not certain. The DNA of the CDR3 is TGTGCCAGCTCACCCCAGTCGGCTGGGGCCAACGTCCTGACTTTC. Amino acid sequence: CASSPQSAGANVLTF.